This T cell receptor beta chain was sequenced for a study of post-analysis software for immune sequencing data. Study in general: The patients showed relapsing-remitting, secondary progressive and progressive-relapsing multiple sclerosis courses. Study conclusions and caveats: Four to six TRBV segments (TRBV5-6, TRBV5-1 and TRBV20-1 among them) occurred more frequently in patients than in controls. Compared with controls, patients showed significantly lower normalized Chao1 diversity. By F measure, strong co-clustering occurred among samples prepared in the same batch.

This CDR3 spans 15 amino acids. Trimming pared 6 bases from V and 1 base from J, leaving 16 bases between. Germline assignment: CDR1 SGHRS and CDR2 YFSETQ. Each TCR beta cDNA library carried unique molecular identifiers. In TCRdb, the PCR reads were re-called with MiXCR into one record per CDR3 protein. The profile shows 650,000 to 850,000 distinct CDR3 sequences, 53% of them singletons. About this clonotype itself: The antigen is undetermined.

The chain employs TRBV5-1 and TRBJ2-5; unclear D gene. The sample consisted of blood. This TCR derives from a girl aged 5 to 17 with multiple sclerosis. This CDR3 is CASTSVIWGQETQYF. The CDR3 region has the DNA TGCGCCAGCACCTCGGTTATCTGGGGCCAAGAGACCCAGTACTTC.